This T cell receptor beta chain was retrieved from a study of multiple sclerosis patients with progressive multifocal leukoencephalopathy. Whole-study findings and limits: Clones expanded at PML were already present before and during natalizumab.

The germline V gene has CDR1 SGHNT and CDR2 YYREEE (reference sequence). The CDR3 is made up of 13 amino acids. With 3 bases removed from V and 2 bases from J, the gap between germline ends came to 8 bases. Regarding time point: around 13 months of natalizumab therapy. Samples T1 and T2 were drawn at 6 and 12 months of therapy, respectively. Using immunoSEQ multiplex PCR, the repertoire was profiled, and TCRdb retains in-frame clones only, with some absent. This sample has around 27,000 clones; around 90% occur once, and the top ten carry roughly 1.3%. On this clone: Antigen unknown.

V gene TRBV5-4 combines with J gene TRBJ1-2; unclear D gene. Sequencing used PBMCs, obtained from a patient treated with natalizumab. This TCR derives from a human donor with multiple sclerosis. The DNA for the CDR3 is TGTGCCAGCAGCTCAAGGACCAACTATGGCTACACCTTC. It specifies CASSSRTNYGYTF. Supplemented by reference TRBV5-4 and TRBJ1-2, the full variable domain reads ETGVTQSPTHLIKTRGQQVTLRCSSQSGHNTVSWYQQALGQGPQFIFQYYREEENGRGNFPPRFSGLQFPNYSSELNVNALELDDSALYLCASSSRTNYGYTFGSGTRLTVV.